A single sample gave rise to the 5 T cell receptor beta chains below, sequenced in a study of cytomegalovirus exposure and HLA in healthy donors. This PCR relied on a set of 60 Vbeta primers and 13 Jbeta primers. Clones were sequenced by immunoSEQ multiplex PCR, and TCRdb holds only the in-frame ones, with some missing. Of over 100,000 clones in the sample, roughly 80% were seen once. Sequenced sample: PBMCs. These receptors were collected from a man aged 40-50 years in good health and CMV-seronegative.

This chain connects TRBV7-9 to TRBJ1-2, with D possibly being TRBD1 (6 bases). Deletions cut 10 bases from V and 2 bases from J, with 14 bases between. The CDR3 runs 13 residues. Germline lookup yields CDR1 SEHNR and CDR2 FQNEAQ (reference sequence). DNA for the CDR3: TGTGCCACCACAGGGCCCACCAACTATGGCTACACCTTC. This encodes CATTGPTNYGYTF.

This chain uses TRBV4-2 with TRBJ1-5; no reliable D call. The CDR3 has 17 residues. The germline V and J ends were trimmed by 0 bases and 0 bases, with 12 bases remaining between them. In germline, CDR1 is LGHNA, CDR2 YNFKEQ. This CDR3 reads CASSQETTGYSNQPQHF. CDR3 nucleotides: TGTGCCAGCAGCCAAGAAACGACGGGGTATAGCAATCAGCCCCAGCATTTT.

This chain uses TRBV6-5 with TRBJ2-7; D is possibly TRBD1 (5 bases). Trimming took 6 bases from V and 6 from J, leaving 15 bases between them. The CDR3 extends over 13 amino acids. The germline V gene has CDR1 MNHEY and CDR2 SVGAGI. The CDR3 protein is CASRVRRESEQYF. The CDR3 region has the DNA TGTGCCAGCAGGGTCCGCAGGGAATCCGAGCAGTACTTC.

The chain employs TRBV7-8 and TRBJ1-2; the D gene is possibly TRBD1 (6 bases). CDR3 length: 15 residues. The V gene's germline CDR1 is SGHVS and CDR2 FQNEAQ. Trimming pared 1 base from V and 6 bases from J, leaving 15 bases between. This CDR3 reads CASSLDTGSSDGYTF. The CDR3 bases are TGTGCCAGCAGCTTAGATACAGGGAGTAGCGATGGCTACACCTTC.

The rearrangement uses TRBV7-9 and TRBJ2-7, with 8 bases matching TRBD1. The CDR3 sequence is 15 residues long. Germline loops: CDR1 SEHNR, CDR2 FQNEAQ (reference sequence). Germline trimming cut 4 bases from V and 3 bases from J; bases unmatched to any gene: 8. Here the CDR3 DNA reads TGTGCCAGCAGCTCCACGGACAGGGTGTTCTACGAGCAGTACTTC. Protein sequence: CASSSTDRVFYEQYF.